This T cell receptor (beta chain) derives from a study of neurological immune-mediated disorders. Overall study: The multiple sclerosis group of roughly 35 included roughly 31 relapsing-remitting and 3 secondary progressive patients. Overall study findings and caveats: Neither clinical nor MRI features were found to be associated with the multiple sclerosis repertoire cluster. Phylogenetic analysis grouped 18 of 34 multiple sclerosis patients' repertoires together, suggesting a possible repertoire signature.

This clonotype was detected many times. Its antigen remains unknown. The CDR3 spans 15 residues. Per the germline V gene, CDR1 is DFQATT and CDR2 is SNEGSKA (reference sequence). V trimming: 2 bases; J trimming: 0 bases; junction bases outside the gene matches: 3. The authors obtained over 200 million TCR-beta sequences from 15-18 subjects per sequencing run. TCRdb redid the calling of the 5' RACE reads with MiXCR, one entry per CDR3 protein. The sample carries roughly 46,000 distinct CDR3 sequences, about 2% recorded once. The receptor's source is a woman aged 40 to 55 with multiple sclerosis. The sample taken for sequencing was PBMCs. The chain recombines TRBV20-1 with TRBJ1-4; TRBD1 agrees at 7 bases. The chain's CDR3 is CSARNQGATNEKLFF. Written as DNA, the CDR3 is TGCAGTGCTAGAAACCAGGGGGCAACTAATGAAAAACTGTTTTTT.